These 19 T cell receptor beta chains were all obtained from the same sample, sequenced in a study (dated by TCRdb to between 2014 and 2017). Library creation used 5' RACE. The listed sequencing device is Illumina MiSeq. TCRdb trimmed public reads at Q25 via fastp, called clones via MiXCR and kept in-frame beta chains. Rows merge per CDR3 protein into single entries with the most common DNA and genes. The sample has roughly 45,000 distinct CDR3 sequences on record, roughly 31% of them singletons. Approximately 4% of the sample goes to the ten largest clones. The sample was tumor-infiltrating memory CD4+ T cells sorted from the breast tumor. This sample's cell subset or site label indicates: memory CD4+ T cells, CD4+CD45RO+CD25-. These receptors all come from a female donor with breast cancer.

As concerns this clonotype: A much more abundant neighbour one base away suggests this may be a read error. The chain recombines TRBV20-1 with TRBJ1-1, with TRBD1 as a possible D gene (6 bases). CDR1 and CDR2 (germline): DFQATT, SNEGSKA (reference sequence). The CDR3 runs to 15 residues. CDR3 sequence: CSARNAGGMNTVAFF. As DNA, the CDR3 is TGCAGTGCTAGAAATGCGGGGGGCATGAACACTGTAGCTTTCTTT.

The chain has TRBV20-1 and TRBJ1-6; D is unresolved. The germline V gene has CDR1 DFQATT and CDR2 SNEGSKA (reference sequence). The CDR3 sequence is 14 residues long. V was trimmed by 3 bases and J by 8 bases, leaving 14 bases between them. DNA for the CDR3: TGCAGTGCTAGCCTGGACGGCAATTATTCACCCCTCCACTTT. It yields the protein CSASLDGNYSPLHF.

The chain has TRBV3-1 and TRBJ1-3; 7 bases are a match to TRBD1. The germline V gene encodes CDR1 LGHDT and CDR2 YNNKEL (reference sequence). The trim removed 6 bases at V and 4 bases at J, leaving 6 bases unmatched. The CDR3 totals 14 residues. The CDR3 protein is CASSFDRDGNTIYF. In nucleotides, the CDR3 is TGTGCCAGCAGTTTTGACAGGGACGGAAACACCATATATTTT.

Notes on this clonotype: A much larger clone differs by one base, so this may be a read error. The chain employs TRBV7-2 and TRBJ1-5; D is undetermined. V was clipped by 5 bases and J by 5 bases, with 13 bases between them. The CDR3 extends over 14 amino acids. Germline lookup yields CDR1 SGHTA and CDR2 FQGNSA. DNA of the CDR3: TGTACCAGCAGCCGCCAGAAGGGCGATCAGCCCCAGCATTTT. Its protein is CTSSRQKGDQPQHF.

V gene TRBV5-1 combines with J gene TRBJ2-3, with 10 bases aligning to TRBD2. CDR3 size: 13 residues. V was clipped by 1 base and J by 14 bases; unmatched bases: 7. From germline, CDR1 is SGHRS and CDR2 YFSETQ. For the CDR3, the DNA is TGCGCCAGCAGCTTGCCTAGCGGGAGTTTTCCGTATTTT. Translating gives CASSLPSGSFPYF.

This sequence joins TRBV6-5 and TRBJ2-1; D unresolved. CDR1 and CDR2 from the germline V gene are MNHEY and SVGAGI. Trimming pared 4 bases from V and 7 bases from J, leaving 11 bases between. The CDR3 covers 13 residues. CDR3 in amino acids: CASSLIAGNEQFF. The CDR3 region has the DNA TGTGCCAGCAGTTTAATTGCTGGGAATGAGCAGTTCTTC.

For this clonotype: The junction and the germline gene differ at one end; a read error may be behind it. V gene TRBV12-3 or TRBV12-4 combines with J gene TRBJ1-1, with no clear D. The CDR3 is 12 amino acids. The CDR3 nucleotides read TGCGCCAGCAGTTTCATGAACACTGAAGCTTTCTTT. Protein product: CASSFMNTEAFF.

The CDR3 region has the DNA TGCAGTGCTAGAGATCGGCTTAATAGCAATCAGCCCCAGCATTTT. Amino acids: CSARDRLNSNQPQHF. This chain uses TRBV20-1 with TRBJ1-5; D remains ambiguous. CDR1 is DFQATT, CDR2 SNEGSKA, per germline (reference sequence). The V end lost 0 bases, the J end lost 0 bases, and 9 bases lay between the germline ends. There are 15 residues in the CDR3.

This clonotype was detected a few times. The chain combines TRBV9 with TRBJ1-2; D call uncertain. Germline CDR1 SGDLS, CDR2 YYNGEE. V lost 0 bases to trimming and J lost 13 bases, with 13 bases between them. CDR3 size: 12 residues. CDR3 sequence (DNA): TGTGCCAGCAGCGTAGTGAGGTCCTCTAGCACCTTC. Translating gives CASSVVRSSSTF. The whole variable domain, remainder taken from reference TRBV9 and TRBJ1-2, is DSGVTQTPKHLITATGQRVTLRCSPRSGDLSVYWYQQSLDQGLQFLIQYYNGEERAKGNILERFSAQQFPDLHSELNLSSLELGDSALYFCASSVVRSSSTFGSGTRLTVV.

This clonotype was seen repeatedly, ten times or more. The rearrangement uses TRBV3-1 and TRBJ2-3, with 11 positions matching TRBD2. CDR3 length: 15 amino acids. Trimming took 1 base from V and 10 from J; bases not matched to a gene: 7. Germline CDR1 LGHDT, CDR2 YNNKEL (reference sequence). The CDR3 reads CASSQVSGRAGAQYF. Written as DNA, the CDR3 is TGTGCCAGCAGCCAAGTTAGCGGGAGGGCCGGTGCGCAGTATTTT.

In this sample, this clonotype turned up a few times. The chain links TRBV7-8 to TRBJ2-3; D is possibly TRBD1 (6 bases). The CDR3 loop spans 14 amino acids. Germline CDR1 SGHVS, CDR2 FQNEAQ. The V and J ends lost 5 bases and 2 bases respectively, with 11 bases between them. The CDR3 nucleotides are TGTGCCAGCAGCCACCGGGACACCACAGATACGCAGTATTTT. Translated, it gives CASSHRDTTDTQYF.

This clonotype was counted only a few times. The chain uses TRBV5-1 and TRBJ2-3, with a tentative D call TRBD1 (6 bases). The CDR3 extends over 14 amino acids. The ends were cut back, 3 bases at V and 2 bases at J, with 10 bases in the middle. From germline, CDR1 is SGHRS and CDR2 YFSETQ. CDR3 amino acids: CASSSDSYTDTQYF. In DNA, the CDR3 is TGCGCCAGCAGCTCGGACAGTTACACAGATACGCAGTATTTT.

A few counts support this clonotype. The rearrangement joins TRBV6-5 to TRBJ2-1; 9 bases are shared with TRBD2. The CDR3 consists of 14 residues. After removal of 0 bases from V and 8 bases from J, the junction contained 2 bases not matched to a gene. Germline CDR1 and CDR2: MNHEY and SVGAGI. DNA for the CDR3: TGTGCCAGCAGTTACTCTAGCGGGAGCTATGAGCAGTTCTTC. Its protein product is CASSYSSGSYEQFF.

This chain links TRBV28 with TRBJ2-1, with a tentative D call TRBD2 (6 bases). The CDR3 has 15 amino acids. Germline CDR1 is MDHEN and CDR2 is SYDVKM. Between the trimmed V and J ends, which lost 3 bases and 1 base, there was a span of 10 bases. CDR3 in amino acids: CASSFGGNSYNEQFF. The CDR3 region has the DNA TGTGCCAGCAGTTTTGGGGGGAATTCCTACAATGAGCAGTTCTTC.

This clonotype has more than one count but fewer than ten. This rearrangement joins TRBV7-3 to TRBJ2-2, with TRBD2 identical over 9 bases. V dropped 5 bases and J dropped 4; count of bases not matched to a gene: 8. Germline V gene sequence: CDR1 SGHTA, CDR2 FQGTGA. The CDR3 is 16 residues long. The CDR3 protein is CASSPLAGLRTGELFF. The DNA for the CDR3 is TGTGCCAGCAGCCCCCTAGCGGGATTACGCACCGGGGAGCTGTTTTTT.

The chain has TRBV7-3 and TRBJ2-3, with TRBD1 identical over 7 bases. The CDR3 is 14 amino acids. The J segment lost 2 bases and the V segment lost 5 bases, leaving 4 bases of the junction unmatched. Germline CDR1 SGHTA, CDR2 FQGTGA. CDR3 coding DNA: TGTGCCAGCAGCCAGGGGACAGACACAGATACGCAGTATTTT. It encodes CASSQGTDTDTQYF.

The chain carries TRBV20-1 and TRBJ2-7; D call uncertain. The CDR3 is 13 residues long. V lost 3 bases and J 5 bases, leaving 14 bases between the germline ends. In germline, CDR1 is DFQATT, CDR2 SNEGSKA (reference sequence). This CDR3 reads CSASGQAGNEQYF. In DNA, the CDR3 is TGCAGTGCTAGTGGGCAGGCTGGGAACGAGCAGTACTTC.

V usage is TRBV11-2 and J usage is TRBJ1-3; the match to TRBD1 covers 11 bases. Looked up from germline, CDR1 is SGHAT and CDR2 is FQNNGV. The CDR3 is 17 residues long. With V trimmed by 5 bases and J by 4 bases, 10 bases remained unmatched. The CDR3 DNA reads TGTGCCAGCAGCCCATCGGACAGGGGGCTTTGGGGAAACACCATATATTTT. The encoded protein is CASSPSDRGLWGNTIYF.

The chain joins TRBV5-1 to TRBJ2-2, with D unclear. From germline, CDR1 is SGHRS and CDR2 YFSETQ. The CDR3 contains 14 residues. Trimming pared 4 bases from V and 2 bases from J, leaving 9 bases between. CDR3 DNA sequence: TGCGCCAGCAGCCAAAGTTCCAACACCGGGGAGCTGTTTTTT. Protein sequence: CASSQSSNTGELFF.